The sample holds many counts of the clone carrying this TCR beta chain. Its cognate antigen is unknown. These data are taken from a study of T cells in Graves' hyperthyroidism and ophthalmopathy. At the level of the study: Once the initial diagnosis was made, peripheral blood was obtained before any treatment. Study-wide results and caveats: In the analysis, a 13 V-J model separated ophthalmopathy from stable hyperthyroidism. Researchers found most expanded thyroid clonotypes above 0.001 in blood as well.

A roughly 10 ml volume of fresh peripheral blood provided the PBMCs. Amplification of TCR beta CDR3 regions used RNA as the template. TCR CDR3 regions were first amplified by RT-PCR with HTBI primers. TCRdb reanalysed the multiplex PCR reads using MiXCR and keeps one entry per CDR3 protein. The sample records around 380,000 distinct CDR3 sequences, roughly 13% being singletons. Material: blood. The receptor was derived from a man aged 25-45 years with Graves' hyperthyroidism that later progressed to Graves' ophthalmopathy.

DNA for the CDR3: TGTGCCAGCAGCTTAATCACCCCAGATACGCAGTATTTT. It is translated as CASSLITPDTQYF. The V call is TRBV11-3, the J call TRBJ2-3; D uncertain. This CDR3 contains 13 residues. In germline, CDR1 is SGHNT, CDR2 YENEEA. Trimming removed 2 bases from V and 4 bases from J, with 7 bases in between.